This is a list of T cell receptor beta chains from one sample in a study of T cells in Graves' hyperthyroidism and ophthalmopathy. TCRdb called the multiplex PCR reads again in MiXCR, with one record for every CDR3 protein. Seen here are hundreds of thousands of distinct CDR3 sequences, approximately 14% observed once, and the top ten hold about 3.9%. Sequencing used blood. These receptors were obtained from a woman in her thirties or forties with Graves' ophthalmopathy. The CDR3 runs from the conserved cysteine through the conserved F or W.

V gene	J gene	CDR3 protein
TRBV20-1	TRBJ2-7	CSARLKNGDYEQYF
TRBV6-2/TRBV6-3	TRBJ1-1	CASSYLFSDSMNTEAFF
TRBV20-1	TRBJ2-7	CSARGLADTYEQYF
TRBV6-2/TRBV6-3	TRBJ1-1	CASSYGDRGPNTEAFF
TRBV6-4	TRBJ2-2	CASSRQSLAGSPGELFF
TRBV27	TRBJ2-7	CASSPLRGGQGVVEQYF
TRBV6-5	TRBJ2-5	CASSYSSGPETQYF
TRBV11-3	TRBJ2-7	CASSSPTGLAGARIYEQYF
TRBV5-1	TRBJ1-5	CASTYRGPAGPLRQPQHF
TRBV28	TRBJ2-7	CASSLGSRGRIAYEQYF
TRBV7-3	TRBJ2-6	CASSSSGLAVGANVLTF
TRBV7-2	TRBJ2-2	CASSLSGSDTGELFF
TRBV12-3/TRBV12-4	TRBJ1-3	CASSPAISGNTIYF
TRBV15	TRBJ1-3	CATSRDPYSGNTIYF
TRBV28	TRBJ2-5	CASSTPIQTLEETQYF
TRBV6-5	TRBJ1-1	CASSYNGGVTAEAFF
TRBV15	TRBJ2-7	CATSRDMGSYEQYF
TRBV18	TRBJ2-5	CASSLEDGETQYF
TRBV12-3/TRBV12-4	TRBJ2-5	CASSSRDRGKTQYF